The present entry profiles one T cell receptor (beta chain) with its context. This entry comes from a study of chemoradiotherapy in HPV16-positive cancers. V lost 0 bases to trimming and J lost 3 bases, with 9 bases between them. Germline lookup yields CDR1 SGHAT and CDR2 FQNNGV. This CDR3 comprises 14 residues. The method was immunoSEQ multiplex PCR; TCRdb's version includes in-frame clones alone and lacks a portion of them. Altogether 9,500 to 15,000 clones are present, roughly 73% being singletons, with the ten largest covering 0.94%. Collection took place from a patient who underwent chemoradiotherapy. This receptor was taken from a human donor with HPV-associated anogenital cancer. The gene calls are TRBV11-2 and TRBJ2-7; no reliable D call. The CDR3 DNA reads TGTGCCAGCAGCTTAGAGAACAGAATCTACGAGCAGTACTTC. This translates into CASSLENRIYEQYF. Complete variable domain (other parts from reference TRBV11-2 and TRBJ2-7): EAGVAQSPRYKIIEKRQSVAFWCNPISGHATLYWYQQILGQGPKLLIQFQNNGVVDDSQLPKDRFSAERLKGVDSTLKIQPAKLEDSAVYLCASSLENRIYEQYFGPGTRLTVT.